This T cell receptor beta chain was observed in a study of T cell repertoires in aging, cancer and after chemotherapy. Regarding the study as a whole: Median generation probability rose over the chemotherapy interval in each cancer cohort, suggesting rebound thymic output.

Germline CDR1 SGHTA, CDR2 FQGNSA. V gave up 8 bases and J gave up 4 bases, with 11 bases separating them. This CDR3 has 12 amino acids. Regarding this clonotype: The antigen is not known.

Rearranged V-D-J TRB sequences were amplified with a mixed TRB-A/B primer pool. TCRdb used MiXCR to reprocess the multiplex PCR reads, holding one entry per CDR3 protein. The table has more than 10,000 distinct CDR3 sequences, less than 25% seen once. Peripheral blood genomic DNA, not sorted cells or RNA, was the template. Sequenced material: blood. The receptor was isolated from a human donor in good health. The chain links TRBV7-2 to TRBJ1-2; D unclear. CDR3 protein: CASYPNFYGYTF. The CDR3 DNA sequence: TGTGCCAGCTATCCGAACTTCTATGGCTACACCTTC.